The 3 T cell receptor beta chains below were found in one sample sequenced in a study of T cells in localized non-small cell lung cancer. Assay used: immunoSEQ multiplex PCR; TCRdb lists only in-frame clones, some missing. The sample includes 2,000 to 2,500 clones, roughly a quarter of them seen just once. Sequenced here: lung tumor tissue, sampled before any cancer treatment. Receptor source: a female donor over 55 with stage II lung adenocarcinoma.

The sample holds one count of this clone. V and J are TRBV19 and TRBJ2-5; 8 positions agree with TRBD2. V lost 3 bases, J lost 2 bases, and 8 bases stayed unmatched. The CDR3 has 16 amino acids. Germline CDR1 reads LNHDA; CDR2 reads SQIVND (reference sequence). CDR3 sequence: CASSIITSGLQETQYF. In DNA form, the CDR3 reads TGTGCCAGTAGTATCATTACTAGCGGACTACAAGAGACCCAGTACTTC. Supplemented by reference TRBV19 and TRBJ2-5, the full variable domain reads DGGITQSPKYLFRKEGQNVTLSCEQNLNHDAMYWYRQDPGQGLRLIYYSQIVNDFQKGDIAEGYSVSREKKESFPLTVTSAQKNPTAFYLCASSIITSGLQETQYFGPGTRLLVL.

The chain links TRBV29-1 to TRBJ1-5; D is unclear. In germline, CDR1 is SQVTM, CDR2 ANQGSEA. The CDR3 is 13 residues long. Trimming removed 5 bases at V and 3 bases at J, with 11 bases between. The CDR3 nucleotides are TGCAGCGTTTCCGCGGGAAACAATCAGCCCCAGCATTTT. Amino acids: CSVSAGNNQPQHF.

This clone was observed a few times. The chain recombines TRBV6-8 with TRBJ1-5; D uncertain. V shed 6 bases and J shed 2 bases, with 17 bases lying between them. CDR1 and CDR2 (germline): MNHGY, SAAAGT. The CDR3 runs to 16 residues. The chain's CDR3 is CASRSTGGMGNQPQHF. The DNA for the CDR3 is TGTGCCAGCAGATCAACCGGAGGCATGGGCAATCAGCCCCAGCATTTT.